This T cell receptor beta chain was profiled in a study of identical twins. Each CDR3 protein is one row after TCRdb ran MiXCR on the 5' RACE reads. This sample has 500,000 or so distinct CDR3 sequences, with roughly 21% found just once. Whole-study findings and limits: Models underestimated how often monozygotic twins shared out-of-frame TCR alpha.

This clonotype came up a few times. Its antigen is not known. This sample also appeared in a second study, on T cells expressing NK-cell markers. Turning to that study: Serological testing identified most of the eight sequenced donors as HCMV-seropositive and one as seronegative. Sorting was limited to alpha-beta TCR-expressing T cells with an anti-gamma-delta TCR antibody in several experiments.

The TCR originated in a woman aged 18-29 years in good health. Input material: CD4+ T cells sorted from blood.

The CDR3 DNA follows: TGTGCCTGGATAAGTTTCGCGGGAGTGGGAGTGCAGTTCTTC. Its protein is CAWISFAGVGVQFF. The rearrangement uses TRBV30 and TRBJ2-1; 7 bases are a match to TRBD2. CDR3 length: 14 amino acids. Germline CDR1 and CDR2: GTSNPN and SVGIG (reference sequence). V lost 4 bases, J lost 12 bases, and 15 bases stayed unmatched.